This record looks at one T cell receptor (beta chain) sequence and its context. As handled by the study authors: Quantification of nucleated cells was approximated via reference gene primer amplification. Repertoires were generated with immunoSEQ multiplex PCR, while TCRdb's copy carries only in-frame clones and drops some. That table supplies the V and J calls and clone size; D and trimming were determined from the DNA. The profile shows tens of thousands of clones, 83% of them singletons. The data stem from a study of blood T cell repertoires in COVID-19. Whole-study context: Some COVID-19 samples were acute and others convalescent; all came from the United States, Italy and Spain. The analysed material was cDNA or gDNA that came from T cells, B-cell-depleted T cells, or PBMCs.

V shed 0 bases, J shed 0 bases, and the junction held 2 bases outside the gene matches. The germline V gene has CDR1 LNHNV and CDR2 YYDKDF (reference sequence). CDR3 length: 16 residues. This receptor was taken from a human donor in a cohort sampled during active COVID-19. Sequenced input: peripheral blood. The gene calls are TRBV15 and TRBJ2-7; 10 bases match TRBD2. The CDR3 spells CATSRELAGSSYEQYF. CDR3 DNA sequence: TGTGCCACCAGCAGAGAACTAGCGGGGAGCTCCTACGAGCAGTACTTC.